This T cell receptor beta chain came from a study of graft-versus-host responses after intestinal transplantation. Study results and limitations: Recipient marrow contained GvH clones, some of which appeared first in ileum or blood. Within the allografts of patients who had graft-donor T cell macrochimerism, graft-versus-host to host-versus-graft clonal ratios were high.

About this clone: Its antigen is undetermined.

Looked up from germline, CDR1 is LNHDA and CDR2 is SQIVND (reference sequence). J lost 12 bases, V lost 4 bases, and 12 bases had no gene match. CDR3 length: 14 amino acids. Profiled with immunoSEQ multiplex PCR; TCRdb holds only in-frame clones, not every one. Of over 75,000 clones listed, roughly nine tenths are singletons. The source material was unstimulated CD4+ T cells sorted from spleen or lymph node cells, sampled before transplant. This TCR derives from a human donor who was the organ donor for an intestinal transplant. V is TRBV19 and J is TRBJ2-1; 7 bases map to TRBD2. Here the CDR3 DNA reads TGTGCCAGTAGTAGGAGCGGGGCAGCGGTGGGGCAGTTCTTC. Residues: CASSRSGAAVGQFF.